The rows below give T cell receptor beta chains drawn from one sample of a study of regulatory T cells in long-lasting Graves disease. Using its own MiXCR run on the multiplex PCR reads, TCRdb lists one record per CDR3 protein. This sample has roughly 470,000 distinct CDR3 sequences, with around 20% found just once. The sample in question was peripheral blood mononuclear cells (PBMCs), obtained when the disease was refractory, from a patient treated with antithyroid drugs. These TCRs come from a female donor with Graves disease. CDR3s include the opening cysteine and the closing phenylalanine or tryptophan. A D gene is named only where the DNA matches it firmly. Not every row has a clone size; where given, it reads once, few, many or a size class.

abundance,v_gene,d_gene,j_gene,CDR3nt,CDR3aa
-,TRBV15,-,TRBJ1-1,TGTGCCACCAGCAGAGGCCGGGAGATGAACACTGAAGCTTTCTTT,CATSRGREMNTEAFF
-,TRBV5-1,-,TRBJ2-5,TGCGCCAGCAAAGGGGTCCAAGAGACCCAGTACTTC,CASKGVQETQYF
-,TRBV28,-,TRBJ2-2,TGTGCCAGCAGTTTTAGTCGCAGGTTTTACACCGGGGAGCTGTTTTTT,CASSFSRRFYTGELFF
many,TRBV20-1,-,TRBJ2-5,TGCAGTGCTAGAGGGCGTAGGACGGGAGAGACCCAGTACTTC,CSARGRRTGETQYF
many,TRBV6-1,-,TRBJ2-7,TGTGCCAGCAACAAAGCGGGTAACTCCTACGAGCAGTACTTC,CASNKAGNSYEQYF
many,TRBV7-8,-,TRBJ1-6,TGTGCCAGCAGCCGTCAGACTGGGAATTCACCCCTCCACTTT,CASSRQTGNSPLHF
-,TRBV9,-,TRBJ2-1,TGTGCCAGCAGCTCGTCTTGGGGTAATGAGCAGTTCTTC,CASSSSWGNEQFF
many,TRBV5-1,TRBD2,TRBJ2-2,TGCGCCAGCAGCTCAATGTCCCGGACTAGCGGGATTAACACCGGGGAGCTGTTTTTT,CASSSMSRTSGINTGELFF
few,TRBV20-1,-,TRBJ1-5,TGCAGTGCATTCGGGCCCGGGAGCAATCAGCCCCAGCATTTT,CSAFGPGSNQPQHF
-,TRBV12-3/TRBV12-4,TRBD2,TRBJ2-1,TGTGCCAGCAGGCCGACTAGCGGGAGAGTGAGTGAGCAGTTCTTC,CASRPTSGRVSEQFF
-,TRBV3-1,-,TRBJ2-5,TGTGCCAGCAGCCAAGATCTGGGCAGGCCGCGAGAGACCCAGTACTTC,CASSQDLGRPRETQYF
few,TRBV5-1,-,TRBJ2-7,TGCGCCAGCAGCTTGGGATTCGACGAGCAGTACTTC,CASSLGFDEQYF
many,TRBV10-3,-,TRBJ2-5,TGTGCCATCAGTGATCAAGAGACCCAGTACTTC,CAISDQETQYF
many,TRBV29-1,-,TRBJ2-7,TGCAGCGTTGAACTAGGTGCCGACGAGCAGTACTTC,CSVELGADEQYF
many,TRBV14,TRBD2,TRBJ2-5,TGTGCCAGCAGCCAAGATAAAAAGACAATAGCGGGAGCTTTCCAAGAGACCCAGTACTTC,CASSQDKKTIAGAFQETQYF
many,TRBV3-1,-,TRBJ2-6,TGTGCCAGCAGTCGGTACCCAGGAGGGGCCAACGTCCTGACTTTC,CASSRYPGGANVLTF
many,TRBV28,TRBD1,TRBJ1-2,TGTGCCAGCAGAAGGGGACAGAGCTATGGCTACACCTTC,CASRRGQSYGYTF
-,TRBV9,-,TRBJ2-2,TGTGCCAGCGGCCCGGGCGGGGAGCTGTTTTTT,CASGPGGELFF